This T cell receptor beta chain was sequenced for a study of T cells in narcolepsy. The repertoire was sequenced with immunoSEQ multiplex PCR; TCRdb's copy has only in-frame clones and lacks some. The sample records fewer than 40,000 clones, 87% being singletons. Findings and limits, study-wide: Autoreactive HCRT-specific and TRIB2-specific clonotypes were marked in same-patient CSF-versus-blood CD4+ comparisons.

Notes on this clone: Its specificity is unknown.

The TCR originated in a human donor with narcolepsy. The sequencing input was CD45RA- memory CD4+ T cells from PBMCs.

The CDR3 bases are TGTGCCAGCAGCCGTCCCGGACAGGTGGGGGCCCTCTATGGCTACACCTTC. Translating gives CASSRPGQVGALYGYTF. The chain has TRBV4-2 and TRBJ1-2; TRBD1 agrees at 7 bases. CDR3 length equals 17 residues. The V segment lost 4 bases and the J segment 4 bases; nucleotides outside the gene matches: 15. CDR1 LGHNA and CDR2 YNFKEQ come from the germline V gene.